The T cell receptor (beta chain) described here comes from a study of T cell changes during pregnancy in multiple sclerosis. In regard to this clone: Other DNA sequences in the sample encode the same CDR3.

Clones were sequenced by immunoSEQ multiplex PCR, and TCRdb holds only the in-frame ones, with some missing. The sample holds around 69,000 clones, 90% seen once. The CDR3 is 12 amino acids. The germline CDR1 and CDR2 sequences are MDHEN and SYDVKM. V lost 3 bases to trimming and J lost 3 bases, with 6 bases between them. The sequence derives from a female donor in good health, enrolled as a control in a pregnancy study. V is TRBV28 and J is TRBJ2-7; D gene ambiguous. The sequencing here drew on peripheral blood, taken in the second trimester of pregnancy. The CDR3 DNA reads TGTGCCAGCAGTTTTACGAGCTACGAGCAGTACTTC. Translating gives CASSFTSYEQYF.